A single sample is the source of the 27 T cell receptor beta chains below, sequenced in a study of T cells in Graves' hyperthyroidism and ophthalmopathy. Amplification of TCR beta CDR3 regions used RNA as the template. A set of HTBI primers served as the primers for a first-round RT-PCR of the TCR CDR3. TCRdb called the multiplex PCR reads again in MiXCR, with one record for every CDR3 protein. The sample carries approximately 530,000 distinct CDR3 sequences, 15% to 20% recorded once. The sequencing sample was made of blood. Source of these receptors: a man aged 35-49 years with Graves' ophthalmopathy.

The genes are TRBV28 and TRBJ1-1; 8 nucleotides align to TRBD1. The CDR3 covers 15 residues. Germline values: CDR1 MDHEN, CDR2 SYDVKM. The V gene end was trimmed by 2 bases and the J gene end by 5 bases; junction bases not matched to a gene: 7. The CDR3 DNA reads as TGTGCCAGCAGTTTAACGACAGGGGTCCGTACTGAAGCTTTCTTT. Translating it yields CASSLTTGVRTEAFF.

This clonotype has ten or more counts. The genes are TRBV18 and TRBJ1-5; D gene ambiguous. The CDR3 totals 13 residues. Between the trimmed V and J ends, which lost 3 bases and 2 bases, there was a span of 5 bases. Germline V gene sequence: CDR1 KGHSH, CDR2 LQKENI. CDR3 protein: CASSPTRNQPQHF. CDR3 in DNA: TGTGCCAGCTCACCGACCCGCAATCAGCCCCAGCATTTT.

DNA for the CDR3: TGTGCCAGCAGTACCGTAGCGGGAGGACGAACAGATACGCAGTATTTT. Translated, it gives CASSTVAGGRTDTQYF. The V gene is TRBV5-8, the J gene TRBJ2-3; 10 bases are a match to TRBD2. In germline, CDR1 is SGHTS, CDR2 YDEGEE. The CDR3 is made up of 16 amino acids. Trimming took 5 bases from V and 3 from J; bases not matched to a gene: 9.

This clonotype has at least ten counts. The J gene is TRBJ2-7, the V gene TRBV6-1; D gene unclear. The CDR3 is made up of 12 amino acids. Between the trimmed V and J ends, which lost 6 bases and 2 bases, there was a span of 8 bases. CDR1 and CDR2 (germline): MNHNS, SASEGT. DNA for the CDR3: TGTGCCAGCAGGGCATTTACCTACGAGCAGTACTTC. It specifies CASRAFTYEQYF.

Regarding this clonotype: The junction departs from the called germline gene at one end, perhaps through a read error. The rearrangement joins TRBV7-2 to TRBJ2-4; D gene ambiguous. This CDR3 is built from 14 residues. The germline V gene has CDR1 SGHTA and CDR2 FQGNSA. CDR3 in amino acids: CARSFWVAKNIQYF. The CDR3, as DNA: TGTGCCAGGAGCTTCTGGGTAGCCAAAAACATTCAGTACTTC.

This clonotype was seen at least ten times. V usage is TRBV2 and J usage is TRBJ1-1; D is undetermined. Trimming pared 4 bases from V and 5 bases from J, leaving 5 bases between. Germline CDR1 and CDR2: SNHLY and FYNNEI. The CDR3 loop spans 11 amino acids. In DNA, the CDR3 is TGTGCCAGCAGTGGGGAAACTGAAGCTTTCTTT. It translates to CASSGETEAFF.

Concerning this clonotype: A read error may account for a junction end that differs from germline. This chain connects TRBV7-9 to TRBJ1-5, with TRBD1 matching 7 bases. This CDR3 is built from 15 residues. The germline gives CDR1 SEHNR, CDR2 FQNEAQ (reference sequence). The CDR3 loop is CAGSGGQSRNQPQHF. DNA for the CDR3: TGTGCCGGCAGCGGGGGACAGTCCCGCAATCAGCCCCAGCATTTT.

In its sample, this clonotype was seen a few times. This chain connects TRBV12-3 or TRBV12-4 to TRBJ1-5; 8 nucleotides match TRBD1. Trimming cost V 5 bases and J 6 bases; bases outside gene matches: 3. The CDR3 is 13 amino acids. The CDR3 sequence: CASSRQGFQPQHF. CDR3 DNA sequence: TGTGCCAGCAGTCGACAGGGGTTTCAGCCCCAGCATTTT.

Ten or more counts support this clonotype. The CDR3 region is CAIRAGDSYEQYF. The CDR3 nucleotides read TGTGCCATCAGGGCCGGGGACTCCTACGAGCAGTACTTC. The gene calls are TRBV10-3 and TRBJ2-7; D is perhaps TRBD2 (5 bases). The CDR3 runs to 13 residues. The germline V gene has CDR1 ENHRY and CDR2 SYGVKD. V lost 6 bases and J 0 bases, leaving 9 bases between the germline ends.

This clonotype was counted at least ten times. The CDR3 DNA is TGTGCCAGCTCTACACAGGGGGGTGAGCAGTTCTTC. Its translation: CASSTQGGEQFF. The chain uses TRBV18 and TRBJ2-1; 8 positions match TRBD1. The trim removed 6 bases at V and 9 bases at J, leaving 4 bases unmatched. The CDR3 sequence is 12 residues long. CDR1 KGHSH and CDR2 LQKENI come from the germline V gene.

Concerning this clonotype: In this CDR3 the conserved last residue, phenylalanine or tryptophan, is missing, so a read error is likely. The J gene is TRBJ1-5, the V gene TRBV20-1; 11 nucleotides agree with TRBD1. CDR1 is DFQATT, CDR2 SNEGSKA, per germline (reference sequence). There are 17 residues in the CDR3. V lost 6 bases to trimming and J lost 0 bases; unmatched junction nucleotides: 10. As DNA, the CDR3 is TGCAGTGCCCTCGGACAGGGGGCACCCTATAGCAATCAGCCCCAGCATCTT. Translation gives CSALGQGAPYSNQPQHL.

The chain has TRBV7-9 and TRBJ2-7; D gene uncertain. The V end lost 5 bases, the J end lost 6 bases, and 17 bases lay between the germline ends. This CDR3 contains 14 residues. CDR1 and CDR2 from the germline V gene are SEHNR and FQNEAQ (reference sequence). As DNA, the CDR3 is TGTGCCAGCAGCCTTACCTTGGGAACGGGCGAGCAGTACTTC. Amino acid sequence: CASSLTLGTGEQYF.

This clonotype was counted ten times or more. The chain is built from TRBV19 and TRBJ1-1, with D hard to call. Trimming left V 8 bases short and J 1 base short, with 11 bases between. The germline V gene encodes CDR1 LNHDA and CDR2 SQIVND (reference sequence). CDR3 length: 13 residues. The chain's CDR3 is CASSIGRNTEAFF. The DNA for the CDR3 is TGTGCCAGTTCTATCGGGAGGAACACTGAAGCTTTCTTT.

This clonotype has a count of ten or more. The chain couples TRBV6-1 to TRBJ1-2; D might be TRBD1 (6 bases). V lost 5 bases, J lost 4 bases, and 17 bases lay in between. The CDR3 contains 15 residues. Germline lookup yields CDR1 MNHNS and CDR2 SASEGT. The CDR3 here is CASSSLPGAGYGYTF. CDR3 nucleotide sequence: TGTGCCAGCAGTTCCCTACCGGGGGCCGGCTATGGCTACACCTTC.

The chain carries TRBV5-1 and TRBJ2-7; the match to TRBD2 covers 9 bases. V lost 0 bases and J lost 5; bases outside the gene matches: 9. Germline V gene sequence: CDR1 SGHRS, CDR2 YFSETQ. CDR3 length equals 16 residues. The CDR3 nucleotides read TGCGCCAGCAGCTTGGCCGGGGCTAGCGGGACCCACGAGCAGTACTTC. Translating gives CASSLAGASGTHEQYF.

This clonotype occurred a few times. The CDR3 DNA reads as TGTGCCAGCAGCACGTCGACAGGCGCGTCCTACGAGCAGTACTTC. Its protein is CASSTSTGASYEQYF. V gene TRBV7-2 combines with J gene TRBJ2-7; tentatively, D is TRBD1 (6 bases). Germline V gene data show CDR1 as SGHTA and CDR2 as FQGNSA. CDR3 length: 15 amino acids. Deletions cut 5 bases from V and 1 base from J, with 15 bases between.

This clonotype was seen more than once but under ten times. The chain has TRBV10-3 and TRBJ2-1; 11 positions match TRBD1. The CDR3 covers 15 residues. Germline V lookup: CDR1 ENHRY, CDR2 SYGVKD. The V and J ends lost 4 bases and 7 bases, in that order; junction bases with no gene match: 6. The CDR3 sequence: CAISVGTGGVNEQFF. Written as DNA, the CDR3 is TGTGCCATCAGTGTCGGGACAGGGGGGGTGAATGAGCAGTTCTTC.

The chain uses TRBV7-8 and TRBJ2-2; TRBD1 aligns across 8 bases. V was pared by 6 bases and J by 7 bases, with 7 bases of the junction left unmatched. This CDR3 has 14 amino acids. The V gene's germline CDR1 is SGHVS and CDR2 FQNEAQ. For the CDR3, the DNA is TGTGCCAGCAGAGAGGACAGGGTGAGCGGGGAGCTGTTTTTT. Residues: CASREDRVSGELFF.

This clonotype was recorded at least ten times. The rearrangement uses TRBV30 and TRBJ2-7; maybe TRBD1 (5 bases). This CDR3 region has 13 residues. Germline-derived CDR1 and CDR2 are GTSNPN and SVGIG (reference sequence). V lost 1 base and J lost 2, with 9 bases in between. CDR3 sequence (DNA): TGTGCCTGGAGTGAACAGGTTACCTACGAGCAGTACTTC. It encodes CAWSEQVTYEQYF.

DNA for the CDR3: TGCGCCAGCGGAAGTGGGGTTCGCACCGGGGAGCTGTTTTTT. Encoded protein: CASGSGVRTGELFF. This chain connects TRBV4-3 to TRBJ2-2; no reliable D call. This CDR3 region has 14 residues. Between the trimmed V and J ends, which lost 8 bases and 4 bases, there was a span of 14 bases. Per the germline V gene, CDR1 is LGHNA and CDR2 is YSLEER.

This clonotype has only a few counts. The DNA for the CDR3 is TGCAGCGTTGGGGGGTTGGCGACTTGGGGGCGCTACGAGCAGTACTTC. It is translated as CSVGGLATWGRYEQYF. The genes are TRBV29-1 and TRBJ2-7; tentatively, D is TRBD1 (6 bases). Deletions cut 4 bases from V and 3 bases from J, with 22 bases between. This CDR3 region has 16 residues. Per the germline V gene, CDR1 is SQVTM and CDR2 is ANQGSEA.

Worth noting for this clonotype: The junction and the germline gene differ at one end; a read error may be behind it. V gene TRBV27 combines with J gene TRBJ1-5; D is undetermined. Germline CDR1 reads MNHEY; CDR2 reads SMNVEV (reference sequence). The CDR3 is 12 amino acids. The DNA of the CDR3 is TGTGCCAGCAGTCCCAATAATCGGCCCCAGCATTTT. Translated, it gives CASSPNNRPQHF.

This clonotype was counted between two and nine times. The rearrangement links TRBV6-1 to TRBJ2-5, with 10 bases lining up with TRBD1. J gave up 6 bases and V 5 bases, and 9 bases lay outside the gene matches. The CDR3 is made up of 15 amino acids. Germline loops: CDR1 MNHNS, CDR2 SASEGT. The CDR3 loop reads CASSTRDRGKKTQYF. The CDR3, as DNA: TGTGCCAGCAGTACCCGGGACAGGGGAAAGAAGACCCAGTACTTC.

About this clonotype: One end of the junction varies from germline; a read error may be responsible. The rearrangement uses TRBV5-1 and TRBJ1-1, with D tentatively TRBD1 (5 bases). CDR3 length: 16 amino acids. CDR1 is SGHRS, CDR2 YFSETQ, per germline. The CDR3 DNA sequence: TGTGCCAGCAGCGCCTTTCAAAGCGGGGGGAACACTGAAGCTTTCTTT. Protein: CASSAFQSGGNTEAFF.

In regard to this clonotype: A much larger clone differs by one base, so this may be a read error. In DNA form, the CDR3 reads TGTGCCAGCAGTGAAGCATTACGAGGGGGGGGCATTCAGTACTTC. Encoded protein: CASSEALRGGGIQYF. The V call is TRBV2, the J call TRBJ2-4; tentative D call: TRBD2 (7 bases). CDR1 and CDR2 from the germline V gene are SNHLY and FYNNEI. The CDR3 totals 15 residues. Trimming removed 0 bases at V and 9 bases at J, with 15 bases between. The full variable domain, its missing parts supplied by reference TRBV2 and TRBJ2-4, is EPEVTQTPSHQVTQMGQEVILRCVPISNHLYFYWYRQILGQKVEFLVSFYNNEISEKSEIFDDQFSVERPDGSNFTLKIRSTKLEDSAMYFCASSEALRGGGIQYFGAGTRLSVL.

V gene TRBV2 combines with J gene TRBJ1-3; D gene ambiguous. Germline V CDR1 and CDR2: SNHLY, FYNNEI. Trimming stripped 3 bases from V and 3 bases from J, with 6 bases between. This CDR3 contains 13 residues. The CDR3 nucleotides read TGTGCCAGCAGTGATATGGGTGGAAACACCATATATTTT. Protein product: CASSDMGGNTIYF.

The rearrangement uses TRBV7-3 and TRBJ2-3; D ambiguous. Germline lookup yields CDR1 SGHTA and CDR2 FQGTGA. V lost 2 bases to trimming and J lost 1 base, with 7 bases between them. This CDR3 has 14 amino acids. CDR3 bases: TGTGCCAGCAGCTTAGGCTTCGGCACAGATACGCAGTATTTT. It encodes CASSLGFGTDTQYF.